These T cell receptor beta chains were read from a single sample in a study of T cell responses to AZD1222 COVID-19 vaccine. The assay was immunoSEQ multiplex PCR, and TCRdb's table has in-frame clones only and misses some. This repertoire shows some 90,000 clones, 87% found once; its top ten account for approximately 1.5%. The input for sequencing was peripheral blood, taken on day 0 of AZD1222 vaccination. Every receptor here comes from an adult in good health. Both conserved end residues are part of each CDR3. D genes are given only for firm matches.

D	V	J	length	CDR3	DNA
-	TRBV27	TRBJ1-2	14	CASSLTDGFYGYTF	TGTGCCAGCAGTTTAACTGACGGCTTCTATGGCTACACCTTC
TRBD1	TRBV18	TRBJ1-4	15	CASSRTGTGVQKLFF	TGTGCCAGCTCACGCACCGGGACAGGAGTACAAAAACTGTTTTTT
-	TRBV27	TRBJ1-5	16	CASSDIPTGSNQPQHF	TGTGCCAGCAGTGATATCCCTACGGGAAGCAATCAGCCCCAGCATTTT
-	TRBV6-5	TRBJ1-1	12	CASRDGYTEAFF	TGTGCCAGCAGGGATGGTTACACTGAAGCTTTCTTT
-	TRBV9	TRBJ2-2	17	CASSVPTDGANTGELFF	TGTGCCAGCAGCGTACCGACCGACGGCGCGAACACCGGGGAGCTGTTTTTT
-	TRBV5-1	TRBJ2-7	16	CASSLEGLGFSYEQYF	TGCGCCAGCAGCTTGGAAGGACTGGGGTTTTCCTACGAGCAGTACTTC
-	TRBV5-1	TRBJ1-1	14	CASSLGQQNTEAFF	TGCGCCAGCAGCTTGGGACAGCAGAACACTGAAGCTTTCTTT
-	TRBV29-1	TRBJ2-5	12	CSVEGGGETQYF	TGCAGCGTTGAAGGAGGGGGGGAGACCCAGTACTTC
-	TRBV7-9	TRBJ2-7	15	CASSLGGQVGYEQYF	TGTGCCAGCAGCTTAGGGGGACAAGTGGGCTACGAGCAGTACTTC
TRBD1	TRBV6-5	TRBJ1-1	14	CASRGTGMNTEAFF	TGTGCCAGCAGGGGGACAGGCATGAACACTGAAGCTTTCTTT